What follows are 10 T cell receptor beta chains derived from one specimen sequenced in a study of blood T cell repertoires in COVID-19. Clones were sequenced by immunoSEQ multiplex PCR, and TCRdb holds only the in-frame ones, with some missing. The sample records 100,000 to 150,000 clones, approximately 87% being singletons. Material: peripheral blood. The receptors shown here come from a man in his forties or fifties with acute or convalescent COVID-19.

J is TRBJ2-7 and V is TRBV7-9; perhaps TRBD1 as D (6 bases). V gave up 7 bases and J gave up 5 bases, with 18 bases separating them. Germline assignment: CDR1 SEHNR and CDR2 FQNEAQ (reference sequence). This CDR3 contains 14 residues. CDR3 DNA sequence: TGTGCCAGCAAGACTACAGGGACGGGCCACGAGCAGTACTTC. Residues: CASKTTGTGHEQYF.

The rearrangement joins TRBV6-2 or TRBV6-3 to TRBJ1-2; D remains unclear. The CDR3 contains 13 residues. CDR1 is MNHEY, CDR2 SVGEGT, per germline. Trimming took off 2 bases at V and 4 bases at J, with 8 bases between the two ends. The CDR3 region has the DNA TGTGCCAGCAGTTACGGACTTTTCTATGGCTACACCTTC. Protein product: CASSYGLFYGYTF.

J is TRBJ2-3 and V is TRBV5-6, with D tentatively TRBD2 (5 bases). The length of the CDR3 is 14 residues. Between the trimmed V and J ends, which lost 1 base and 11 bases, there was a span of 17 bases. Germline CDR1 reads SGHDT; CDR2 reads YYEEEE. The CDR3 loop reads CASSLLNAQRVQYF. The CDR3 coding sequence is TGTGCCAGCAGCTTGCTAAACGCACAGAGGGTGCAGTATTTT.

The chain combines TRBV5-8 with TRBJ1-2; D remains ambiguous. CDR3 length: 15 residues. V shed 0 bases and J shed 1 base, with 10 bases lying between them. From germline, CDR1 is SGHTS and CDR2 YDEGEE. The DNA for the CDR3 is TGTGCCAGCAGCTTGGGTCTTCCAGATAACTATGGCTACACCTTC. The encoded protein is CASSLGLPDNYGYTF.

The chain couples TRBV7-2 to TRBJ1-5; weak D call: TRBD1 (6 bases). This CDR3 has 15 amino acids. CDR1 SGHTA and CDR2 FQGNSA come from the germline V gene. Trimming stripped 1 base from V and 4 bases from J, with 11 bases between. The CDR3: CASSLVAGTNQPQHF. The CDR3 nucleotides are TGTGCCAGCAGCTTAGTGGCAGGGACAAATCAGCCCCAGCATTTT.

This chain uses TRBV5-1 with TRBJ2-1; TRBD2 is a possible D gene (5 bases). The CDR3 length is 15 residues. Trimming shortened V by 2 bases and J by 0 bases, and 9 bases separated the two germline ends. The germline V gene encodes CDR1 SGHRS and CDR2 YFSETQ. The CDR3 DNA reads TGCGCCAGCAGCTTAGAGGGAAGCTCCTACAATGAGCAGTTCTTC. Protein: CASSLEGSSYNEQFF.

The chain uses TRBV24-1 and TRBJ2-1; a weak D match, TRBD2 (6 bases). There are 15 residues in the CDR3. From germline, CDR1 is KGHDR and CDR2 SFDVKD. Trimming took off 9 bases at V and 2 bases at J, with 16 bases between the two ends. The CDR3: CATGTRERPYNEQFF. The CDR3 DNA is TGTGCCACCGGGACTCGGGAGAGGCCCTACAATGAGCAGTTCTTC.

V and J are TRBV4-1 and TRBJ2-2; TRBD1 matches 8 bases. Germline assignment: CDR1 MGHRA and CDR2 YSYEKL. CDR3 length equals 16 residues. The V and J ends lost 2 bases and 4 bases, in that order; junction bases with no gene match: 6. The CDR3 nucleotides are TGCGCCAGCAGCCAACCTACAGGGGGAGGCACCGGGGAGCTGTTTTTT. This encodes CASSQPTGGGTGELFF.

The chain combines TRBV28 with TRBJ1-6; D might be TRBD1 (5 bases). CDR1 MDHEN and CDR2 SYDVKM come from the germline V gene. The CDR3 is made up of 15 amino acids. V dropped 2 bases and J dropped 7 bases, with 12 bases sitting between them. CDR3 DNA: TGTGCCAGCAGTTTAGGGCAGGGTTTGAATTCACCCCTCCACTTT. Amino acids: CASSLGQGLNSPLHF.

To note about this clone: Other DNA sequences in this sample translate to the same CDR3. The chain carries TRBV5-1 and TRBJ1-5, with D possibly TRBD1 on 5 matching bases. Looked up from germline, CDR1 is SGHRS and CDR2 is YFSETQ. CDR3 length equals 15 residues. V was clipped by 0 bases and J by 7 bases, with 14 bases between them. For the CDR3, the DNA is TGCGCCAGCAGCTTGGCGGGGGAGAGGGGCCAGCCCCAGCATTTT. Translation: CASSLAGERGQPQHF.